This TCR beta chain is from a study of cytomegalovirus exposure and HLA in healthy donors. The PCR made use of 60 Vbeta and 13 Jbeta primers. Libraries were prepared by immunoSEQ multiplex PCR; TCRdb keeps only in-frame clonotypes and omits some of them. The repertoire shows tens of thousands of clones; the top ten hold roughly 26%. Germline V gene sequence: CDR1 SGDLS, CDR2 YYNGEE. CDR3 size: 14 residues. With 4 bases removed from V and 6 bases from J, the gap between germline ends came to 17 bases. V and J are TRBV9 and TRBJ2-7; TRBD1 is a possible D gene (6 bases). The origin of this receptor is a man between 40 and 49 years old in good health and CMV-seropositive. Sequenced material: PBMCs. CDR3 nucleotides: TGTGCCAGCAGCAATAAAGGGGCAGGGGCCGAGCAGTACTTC. Protein: CASSNKGAGAEQYF.